These 23 T cell receptor beta chains came from one sample sequenced in a study of cytomegalovirus exposure and HLA in healthy donors. Amplification used 60 Vbeta primers and 13 Jbeta primers. Using immunoSEQ multiplex PCR, the repertoire was profiled, and TCRdb retains in-frame clones only, with some absent. The table shows 170,000 or so clones, with around 77% occurring only once. Sample: PBMCs. These receptors were taken from a man between 60 and 75 years old in good health and CMV-seronegative.

This clone was found once. V and J are TRBV6-1 and TRBJ1-1; TRBD1 matches 8 bases. Germline CDR1 and CDR2: MNHNS and SASEGT. The CDR3 is made up of 16 amino acids. The junction had 9 bases not matched to a gene; V was cut back by 2 bases and J by 4 bases. The chain's CDR3 is CASSEIPGQGTTEAFF. The CDR3 DNA follows: TGTGCCAGCAGTGAAATCCCCGGACAGGGAACCACTGAAGCTTTCTTT.

The genes are TRBV5-6 and TRBJ2-1; unclear D gene. Germline CDR1 is SGHDT and CDR2 is YYEEEE. V lost 1 base and J 9 bases, leaving 11 bases between the germline ends. The CDR3 has 13 amino acids. The CDR3 DNA reads as TGTGCCAGCAGCTTGTCTAGGTCGCGTGAGCAGTTCTTC. Translating it yields CASSLSRSREQFF.

The V call is TRBV27, the J call TRBJ1-4; TRBD1 might be the D (5 bases). V was pared by 6 bases and J by 8 bases, with 16 bases between. This CDR3 spans 14 amino acids. Per the germline V gene, CDR1 is MNHEY and CDR2 is SMNVEV (reference sequence). This CDR3 reads CASSPGGSWEKLFF. The CDR3 coding sequence is TGTGCCAGCAGCCCCGGGGGGAGTTGGGAAAAACTGTTTTTT. Looking up the rest from reference TRBV27 and TRBJ1-4 gives the full variable domain: EAQVTQNPRYLITVTGKKLTVTCSQNMNHEYMSWYRQDPGLGLRQIYYSMNVEVTDKGDVPEGYKVSRKEKRNFPLILESPSPNQTSLYFCASSPGGSWEKLFFGSGTQLSVL.

The chain is built from TRBV7-2 and TRBJ1-5, with 9 bases lining up with TRBD1. The V and J ends lost 5 bases and 4 bases, in that order; junction bases with no gene match: 12. The CDR3 is made up of 17 amino acids. Germline assignment: CDR1 SGHTA and CDR2 FQGNSA. CDR3: CASSPIMGQGGNQPQHF. The DNA for the CDR3 is TGTGCCAGCAGCCCGATTATGGGACAGGGAGGTAATCAGCCCCAGCATTTT. Combining the CDR3 with reference TRBV7-2 and TRBJ1-5 gives the whole variable domain GAGVSQSPSNKVTEKGKDVELRCDPISGHTALYWYRQSLGQGLEFLIYFQGNSAPDKSGLPSDRFSAERTGGSVSTLTIQRTQQEDSAVYLCASSPIMGQGGNQPQHFGDGTRLSIL.

The chain couples TRBV5-1 to TRBJ1-3; no clear D gene. CDR1 is SGHRS and CDR2 is YFSETQ in the germline V gene. V lost 0 bases and J 0 bases, leaving 7 bases between the germline ends. The CDR3 consists of 15 residues. CDR3 sequence reads: CASSLGSFSGNTIYF. The CDR3 coding sequence is TGCGCCAGCAGCTTGGGTAGTTTCTCTGGAAACACCATATATTTT.

This clone came up a few times. The chain has TRBV29-1 and TRBJ2-1; 13 bases align to TRBD2. The germline V gene has CDR1 SQVTM and CDR2 ANQGSEA. The CDR3 covers 17 residues. J gave up 5 bases and V 4 bases, and 11 bases lay outside the gene matches. CDR3 region: CSVGGLAGFNKNNEQFF. CDR3 DNA sequence: TGCAGCGTTGGGGGACTAGCGGGGTTCAACAAGAACAATGAGCAGTTCTTC.

The chain recombines TRBV5-6 with TRBJ2-5, with 7 bases aligning to TRBD2. The CDR3 runs 15 residues. J lost 5 bases, V lost 4 bases, and 11 bases had no gene match. The germline CDR1 and CDR2 sequences are SGHDT and YYEEEE. This CDR3 is CASSEFGGSHETQYF. The CDR3 DNA is TGTGCCAGCAGCGAGTTCGGCGGGAGCCATGAGACCCAGTACTTC.

The gene calls are TRBV6-5 and TRBJ1-1; D call uncertain. This CDR3 comprises 15 residues. Trimming left V 6 bases short and J 1 base short, with 15 bases between. Per the germline V gene, CDR1 is MNHEY and CDR2 is SVGAGI. The CDR3 region has the DNA TGTGCCAGCAGCCGTAGACCCCAGGCGAACACTGAAGCTTTCTTT. It encodes CASSRRPQANTEAFF.

V usage is TRBV4-2 and J usage is TRBJ1-1, with 7 bases fitting TRBD1. After removal of 4 bases from V and 1 base from J, the junction contained 3 bases not matched to a gene. CDR1 is LGHNA and CDR2 is YNFKEQ in the germline V gene. The CDR3 is made up of 14 amino acids. The CDR3 spells CASSPRQGNTEAFF. The CDR3 region has the DNA TGTGCCAGCAGCCCGCGACAGGGGAACACTGAAGCTTTCTTT.

Of note for this clone: At one of its ends the junction is not consistent with the germline gene, which may arise from a read error. V gene TRBV7-9 combines with J gene TRBJ2-5, with D possibly matching TRBD1 (5 bases). CDR1 SEHNR and CDR2 FQNEAQ come from the germline V gene (reference sequence). This CDR3 is 13 amino acids long. CDR3 protein: CASSSPSGQGKDF. CDR3 nucleotides: TGTGCCAGCAGCTCCCCCTCCGGGCAGGGAAAGGACTTC.

V and J are TRBV27 and TRBJ1-6; 9 bases fit TRBD1. J was trimmed by 9 bases and V by 4 bases; bases with no gene match: 1. CDR3 size: 13 residues. The V gene's germline CDR1 is MNHEY and CDR2 SMNVEV (reference sequence). In DNA form, the CDR3 reads TGTGCCAGCAGTTGGACAGGGGTTTCACCCCTCCACTTT. This codes for CASSWTGVSPLHF.

This clone showed up just a few times. The chain links TRBV7-9 to TRBJ2-7, with D hard to call. V was pared by 1 base and J by 1 base, with 8 bases between. CDR1 and CDR2 from the germline V gene are SEHNR and FQNEAQ (reference sequence). There are 14 residues in the CDR3. The CDR3 is CASSLVPGSYEQYF. The CDR3 DNA sequence: TGTGCCAGCAGCTTAGTTCCGGGTTCCTACGAGCAGTACTTC.

A word on this clone: Relative to the germline gene, one junction end is altered; a read error may explain this. The chain uses TRBV5-6 and TRBJ1-2, with D possibly being TRBD1 (6 bases). CDR3 length: 16 residues. Germline loops: CDR1 SGHDT, CDR2 YYEEEE. The CDR3 bases are TGTGCCAGCAGCTTGTGGGCACAGGGCGGAGAATATGGCTACCCCTTC. Residues: CASSLWAQGGEYGYPF.

J is TRBJ2-3 and V is TRBV7-9; 8 bases match TRBD1. V trimming: 4 bases; J trimming: 4 bases; junction bases outside the gene matches: 13. In germline, CDR1 is SEHNR, CDR2 FQNEAQ (reference sequence). The CDR3 spans 17 residues. CDR3 sequence: CASSSLDRAKGPDTQYF. In DNA, the CDR3 is TGTGCCAGCAGCTCCCTGGACAGGGCAAAGGGGCCAGATACGCAGTATTTT.

The chain joins TRBV5-4 to TRBJ2-2; 13 bases are shared with TRBD2. Looked up from germline, CDR1 is SGHNT and CDR2 is YYREEE (reference sequence). The CDR3 has 16 amino acids. V gave up 6 bases and J gave up 6 bases; unmatched junction bases: 8. The DNA for the CDR3 is TGTGCCAGCAAACGAACTAGCGGGAGGGCATCCGGGGAGCTGTTTTTT. It specifies CASKRTSGRASGELFF.

The chain employs TRBV11-2 and TRBJ2-7, with 11 nucleotides matching TRBD1. V shed 6 bases and J 7 bases; nucleotides not matched to a gene: 8. There are 14 residues in the CDR3. Germline assignment: CDR1 SGHAT and CDR2 FQNNGV. This CDR3 is CASRSGQGAREQYF. In DNA form, the CDR3 reads TGTGCCAGCAGGTCAGGACAGGGGGCGAGGGAGCAGTACTTC. Supplemented by reference TRBV11-2 and TRBJ2-7, the full variable domain reads EAGVAQSPRYKIIEKRQSVAFWCNPISGHATLYWYQQILGQGPKLLIQFQNNGVVDDSQLPKDRFSAERLKGVDSTLKIQPAKLEDSAVYLCASRSGQGAREQYFGPGTRLTVT.

CDR3 in DNA: TGTGCCAGCAGCTCCCCACAGGGAAGAAGTGGCTACACCTTC. Its translation is CASSSPQGRSGYTF. The chain combines TRBV11-2 with TRBJ1-2, with a possible D match to TRBD1 (6 bases). Trimming left V 4 bases short and J 7 bases short, with 16 bases between. Germline-derived CDR1 and CDR2 are SGHAT and FQNNGV. The CDR3 runs 14 residues.

The chain is built from TRBV6-1 and TRBJ1-1; 8 positions agree with TRBD1. The CDR3 length is 15 residues. The J segment lost 5 bases and the V segment lost 3 bases, leaving 8 bases of the junction unmatched. Germline assignment: CDR1 MNHNS and CDR2 SASEGT. The CDR3 nucleotides read TGTGCCAGCAGTGAGATCAGGGGGCGAAGGACTGAAGCTTTCTTT. It encodes CASSEIRGRRTEAFF.

The rearrangement links TRBV15 to TRBJ2-7; perhaps TRBD1 as D (6 bases). This CDR3 contains 17 residues. Germline V gene data show CDR1 as LNHNV and CDR2 as YYDKDF (reference sequence). Trimming stripped 0 bases from V and 3 bases from J, with 18 bases between. CDR3 region: CATSRDAGRGIGYEQYF. In nucleotides, the CDR3 is TGTGCCACCAGCAGAGATGCGGGTAGGGGGATCGGCTACGAGCAGTACTTC.

The rearrangement uses TRBV5-1 and TRBJ1-5, with 8 bases aligning to TRBD1. This CDR3 spans 15 amino acids. Germline CDR1 reads SGHRS; CDR2 reads YFSETQ. The J segment lost 6 bases and the V segment lost 4 bases, leaving 9 bases of the junction unmatched. CDR3 amino acids: CASSPDRGIGQPQHF. CDR3 bases: TGCGCCAGCAGCCCAGACAGGGGTATTGGTCAGCCCCAGCATTTT.

For this clone: The same CDR3 arises from other DNA sequences in this sample as well. For the CDR3, the DNA is TGCAGTGCGGGAGCGGGAGAGACCCAGTACTTC. Its translation: CSAGAGETQYF. The gene calls are TRBV20-1 and TRBJ2-5; the D gene is possibly TRBD2 (6 bases). This CDR3 has 11 amino acids. Germline CDR1 reads DFQATT; CDR2 reads SNEGSKA (reference sequence). Trimming removed 6 bases from V and 4 bases from J, with 9 bases in between.

The chain has TRBV5-1 and TRBJ1-6; tentatively, D is TRBD1 (5 bases). CDR1 and CDR2 (germline): SGHRS, YFSETQ. The CDR3 length is 15 residues. Trimming cost V 1 base and J 9 bases, with 14 bases left between them. The chain's CDR3 is CASSLNLVQGSPLHF. The CDR3 bases are TGCGCCAGCAGCTTGAACTTAGTTCAGGGTTCACCCCTCCACTTT.

This clone was counted a few times. The rearrangement uses TRBV6-1 and TRBJ1-3, with D possibly being TRBD1 (6 bases). Per the germline V gene, CDR1 is MNHNS and CDR2 is SASEGT. The V end was cut by 5 bases, the J end by 2 bases, with 10 bases between. The CDR3 runs to 14 residues. CDR3 region: CASSSTGTGNTIYF. The CDR3, as DNA: TGTGCCAGCAGTTCAACAGGGACTGGAAACACCATATATTTT.